A single sample is the source of the 9 T cell receptor beta chains below, sequenced in a study of blood T cells in healthy people across ages. Using a J-beta primer mix together with a sample-barcoded 5' primer, a second PCR was run for roughly 6 to 12 cycles. TCRdb independently ran MiXCR on the 5' RACE reads; one entry per CDR3 protein. Among around 1,000,000 distinct CDR3 sequences listed, around two fifths were seen once. Source material: blood. The receptors were gathered from a man aged 18 to 29 in good health.

The CDR3 bases are TGTGCCAGCAGCTTAGTTCAGCTTGGTGAGCAGTTCTTC. This gives the protein CASSLVQLGEQFF. The chain has TRBV7-9 and TRBJ2-1; D ambiguous. In germline, CDR1 is SEHNR, CDR2 FQNEAQ (reference sequence). V lost 1 base, J lost 9 bases, and 10 bases lay in between. The CDR3 consists of 13 residues. The full variable domain, rest sourced from reference TRBV7-9 and TRBJ2-1, is DTGVSQNPRHKITKRGQNVTFRCDPISEHNRLYWYRQTLGQGPEFLTYFQNEAQLEKSRLLSDRFSAERPKGSFSTLEIQRTEQGDSAMYLCASSLVQLGEQFFGPGTRLTVL.

Details on this clonotype: Sequence at one end of the junction differs from germline and may be a read error. This rearrangement joins TRBV12-3 or TRBV12-4 to TRBJ2-2; tentatively, D is TRBD2 (6 bases). The CDR3 spans 16 residues. The CDR3 DNA is TGTGCCGGCAGCCCCGGAGGGATCCTCGGCGGCGGGGAGCTGTTTTTT. Protein product: CAGSPGGILGGGELFF.

The chain has TRBV5-5 and TRBJ1-4; TRBD1 matches at 8 bases. Germline trimming cut 6 bases from V and 7 bases from J; bases unmatched to any gene: 8. Germline V lookup: CDR1 SGHKS, CDR2 YYEKEE (reference sequence). The CDR3 covers 14 residues. CDR3 loop: CASTSGGAGEKLFF. The CDR3 nucleotides are TGTGCCAGCACCTCAGGGGGCGCCGGTGAAAAACTGTTTTTT. Drawing the rest from reference TRBV5-5 and TRBJ1-4, the complete variable domain is DAGVTQSPTHLIKTRGQQVTLRCSPISGHKSVSWYQQVLGQGPQFIFQYYEKEERGRGNFPDRFSARQFPNYSSELNVNALLLGDSALYLCASTSGGAGEKLFFGSGTQLSVL.

In this sample, this clonotype turned up a few times. Germline and junction disagree at one end, which may indicate a read error. V gene TRBV6-5 combines with J gene TRBJ1-5, with unresolved D. CDR3 size: 18 residues. Germline CDR1 and CDR2: MNHEY and SVGAGI. DNA of the CDR3: TGTGCCAGTAGTTACTTTGTTGGCCCGGGAAAAAGAGATCAGCCCCAGCATTTT. It yields the protein CASSYFVGPGKRDQPQHF.

The genes are TRBV5-1 and TRBJ2-3; 9 bases align to TRBD2. Germline V gives CDR1 SGHRS, CDR2 YFSETQ. This CDR3 has 16 residues. V shed 0 bases and J 0 bases; nucleotides not matched to a gene: 2. CDR3: CASSLDAGGSTDTQYF. Written as DNA, the CDR3 is TGCGCCAGCAGCTTGGATGCGGGGGGGAGCACAGATACGCAGTATTTT.

The V and J genes are TRBV7-9 and TRBJ2-3; TRBD2 is a possible D gene (6 bases). This CDR3 contains 15 residues. V dropped 2 bases and J dropped 0 bases, with 9 bases sitting between them. Per germline, CDR1 SEHNR and CDR2 FQNEAQ (reference sequence). CDR3 sequence: CASSLMGTSTDTQYF. The CDR3 DNA reads as TGTGCCAGCAGCTTAATGGGGACTAGCACAGATACGCAGTATTTT.

J is TRBJ2-7 and V is TRBV6-2 or TRBV6-3, with 8 bases that match TRBD2. The CDR3 is made up of 18 amino acids. Germline trimming cut 4 bases from V and 7 bases from J; bases unmatched to any gene: 21. CDR1 and CDR2 (germline): MNHEY, SVGEGT. The CDR3 sequence: CASSSTARGGPPWNEQYF. In nucleotides, the CDR3 is TGTGCCAGCAGTTCCACGGCCCGGGGGGGCCCTCCTTGGAATGAGCAGTACTTC.

This clonotype has more than one count but fewer than ten. The chain joins TRBV7-2 to TRBJ2-3; 8 positions match TRBD1. V shed 5 bases and J 4 bases; nucleotides not matched to a gene: 5. Germline lookup yields CDR1 SGHTA and CDR2 FQGNSA. The CDR3 length is 14 residues. CDR3 sequence reads: CASSTTGVADTQYF. The CDR3 DNA reads as TGTGCCAGCAGCACGACAGGGGTCGCAGATACGCAGTATTTT.

V and J are TRBV3-1 and TRBJ1-1; no definite D call. The CDR3 covers 15 residues. V was cut by 3 bases and J by 1 base, with 12 bases left in between. The germline gives CDR1 LGHDT, CDR2 YNNKEL (reference sequence). CDR3 DNA sequence: TGTGCCAGCAGCCAGAGTTCGACTGAGAACACTGAAGCTTTCTTT. It is translated as CASSQSSTENTEAFF.